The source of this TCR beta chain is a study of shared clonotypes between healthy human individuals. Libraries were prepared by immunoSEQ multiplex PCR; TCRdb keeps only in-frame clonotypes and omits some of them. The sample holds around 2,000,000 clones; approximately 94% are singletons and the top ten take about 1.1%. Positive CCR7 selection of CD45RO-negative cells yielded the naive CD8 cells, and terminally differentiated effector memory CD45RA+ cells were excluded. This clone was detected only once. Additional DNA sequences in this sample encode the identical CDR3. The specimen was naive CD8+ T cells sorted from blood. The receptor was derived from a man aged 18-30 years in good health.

The CDR3, as DNA: TGTGCCTGGAGTGTGGGAGGGGCCACCTACGAGCAGTACTTC. It encodes CAWSVGGATYEQYF. This sequence joins TRBV30 and TRBJ2-7; 7 bases are shared with TRBD2. This CDR3 contains 14 residues. From germline, CDR1 is GTSNPN and CDR2 SVGIG (reference sequence). The ends lost 0 bases at V and 2 bases at J; junction bases unmatched: 4.